This TCR beta chain stems from a study of T-cell reconstitution after alpha-beta-depleted transplantation in children. Trimming took off 6 bases at V and 9 bases at J, with 18 bases between the two ends. CDR3 size: 14 residues. Germline lookup yields CDR1 DFQATT and CDR2 SNEGSKA (reference sequence). This clonotype was detected many times. Its specificity is not known. It was with unique molecular identifiers that the TCRbeta library was prepared. TCRdb used MiXCR to reprocess the PCR reads, holding one entry per CDR3 protein. The data contain hundreds of thousands of distinct CDR3 sequences, 11% of them singletons. Study-wide findings and caveats: The study reportedly traced alpha-beta T cells about two months after transplant to several hundred expanded graft clones. Newly produced T cells mostly provided counts and TCRbeta diversity after one year, as hyperexpanded clones declined. It was surviving recipient T cells and thymic progenitors that gave some patients high TCRbeta diversity at day 60.

This rearrangement joins TRBV20-1 to TRBJ1-6; possible D gene TRBD1, 5 bases. The sequences come from PBMCs, collected before TCRalphabeta/CD19-depleted stem cell transplant. The source is a child under two years old with acute myeloid leukemia, due to receive a stem cell transplant. CDR3 protein: CSAGYRTRISPLHF. In DNA form, the CDR3 reads TGCAGTGCCGGTTACAGGACTCGGATTTCACCCCTCCACTTT.